These 25 T cell receptor beta chains originate from one sample sequenced in a study of T cells in Graves' hyperthyroidism and ophthalmopathy. The investigators amplified TCR beta CDR3 regions from RNA transcripts. The HTBI primer set served for first-round RT-PCR of the TCR CDR3. A single record per CDR3 protein comes from TCRdb applying MiXCR to the multiplex PCR reads. The top ten hold roughly 10% of the sample, which has about half a million distinct CDR3 sequences, around 22% seen once. The sample comprised blood. The receptors were sampled from a young woman with Graves' ophthalmopathy.

The V and J genes are TRBV20-1 and TRBJ1-5; possibly TRBD1 for D (5 bases). This CDR3 contains 16 residues. Germline CDR1 and CDR2: DFQATT and SNEGSKA (reference sequence). The V and J ends lost 2 bases and 0 bases respectively, with 14 bases between them. This CDR3 reads CSARSETAFSNQPQHF. DNA of the CDR3: TGCAGTGCTAGATCCGAGACAGCCTTTAGCAATCAGCCCCAGCATTTT.

As concerns this clonotype: This may be a read error, as it is one base from a much larger clone. The V gene is TRBV27, the J gene TRBJ1-1, with D tentatively TRBD1 (5 bases). From germline, CDR1 is MNHEY and CDR2 SMNVEV (reference sequence). CDR3 length: 16 amino acids. CDR3 DNA: TGTGCCAGCAGTTCCAACCCGGGACGGCAGAACACTGAAACTTTCTTT. Translated: CASSSNPGRQNTETFF.

The V and J genes are TRBV6-5 and TRBJ1-2; a weak D match, TRBD1 (5 bases). There are 15 residues in the CDR3. V gave up 0 bases and J gave up 5 bases, with 13 bases separating them. The germline gives CDR1 MNHEY, CDR2 SVGAGI. The CDR3 nucleotides are TGTGCCAGCAGTTACTCGCTTGACGGGGCATATGGCTACACCTTC. The encoded protein is CASSYSLDGAYGYTF.

In this sample, this clonotype turned up many times. The chain couples TRBV5-1 to TRBJ2-7; weak D call: TRBD2 (6 bases). Trimming pared 3 bases from V and 4 bases from J, leaving 17 bases between. Germline-derived CDR1 and CDR2 are SGHRS and YFSETQ. CDR3 length: 15 amino acids. The CDR3 is CASSWGEANVYEQYF. The CDR3, as DNA: TGCGCCAGCAGCTGGGGGGAAGCCAATGTGTACGAGCAGTACTTC.

The J gene is TRBJ2-3, the V gene TRBV5-1; 14 bases are a match to TRBD2. CDR1 is SGHRS and CDR2 is YFSETQ in the germline V gene. V was pared by 4 bases and J by 2 bases, with 9 bases of the junction left unmatched. The length of the CDR3 is 18 residues. The CDR3 sequence: CASSTGTSGGKSTDTQYF. DNA of the CDR3: TGCGCCAGCAGCACCGGGACTAGCGGGGGAAAATCCACAGATACGCAGTATTTT.

This clonotype has just a few counts. V and J are TRBV6-1 and TRBJ2-7; TRBD1 matches 8 bases. This CDR3 has 15 residues. Germline loops: CDR1 MNHNS, CDR2 SASEGT. J lost 3 bases, V lost 6 bases, and 10 bases had no gene match. Here the CDR3 reads CASSRGQGIDYEQYF. DNA of the CDR3: TGTGCCAGCAGCCGTGGACAGGGTATAGACTACGAGCAGTACTTC.

The genes are TRBV12-3 or TRBV12-4 and TRBJ1-3, with D unresolved. The CDR3 contains 14 residues. Trimming stripped 11 bases from V and 7 bases from J, with 21 bases between. As DNA, the CDR3 is TGTGCCTCCAACGGTCCGGTTAACCCCAACACCATATATTTT. It codes for CASNGPVNPNTIYF.

This clonotype has ten or more counts. The chain joins TRBV20-1 to TRBJ1-2, with D unresolved. CDR1 and CDR2 (germline): DFQATT, SNEGSKA (reference sequence). Trimming pared 3 bases from V and 6 bases from J, leaving 14 bases between. CDR3 length: 13 residues. The CDR3 loop reads CSASLRLGDGYTF. The CDR3 region has the DNA TGCAGTGCTAGTTTAAGGTTAGGCGATGGCTACACCTTC.

This chain uses TRBV15 with TRBJ2-7; 9 bases align to TRBD2. CDR1 is LNHNV, CDR2 YYDKDF, per germline (reference sequence). The trim removed 5 bases at V and 6 bases at J, leaving 8 bases unmatched. The CDR3 loop spans 14 amino acids. The CDR3 region has the DNA TGTGCCACCAGCCCCGCGGGAGGGATTTTCGAGCAGTACTTC. Amino acid sequence: CATSPAGGIFEQYF.

This clonotype has more than one count but fewer than ten. The genes are TRBV6-1 and TRBJ1-5; a possible D gene is TRBD1 (5 bases). Germline V CDR1 and CDR2: MNHNS, SASEGT. This CDR3 has 15 residues. V dropped 7 bases and J dropped 7 bases, with 20 bases sitting between them. CDR3 residues: CASTVGAGSAQPQHF. As DNA, the CDR3 is TGTGCCAGCACGGTAGGGGCCGGATCGGCCCAGCCCCAGCATTTT.

This clonotype showed up many times. Given a much more abundant clone one base away, this may be a read error. CDR3 residues: CASSFDRGQETKYF. CDR3 in DNA: TGTGCCAGCAGCTTCGACAGGGGCCAAGAGACCAAGTACTTC. The chain has TRBV7-2 and TRBJ2-5, with 8 positions matching TRBD1. CDR3 length equals 14 residues. Per the germline V gene, CDR1 is SGHTA and CDR2 is FQGNSA.

This clonotype has ten or more counts. This chain connects TRBV5-1 to TRBJ2-2, with TRBD1 identical over 10 bases. The ends lost 0 bases at V and 1 base at J; junction bases unmatched: 6. The CDR3 loop spans 18 amino acids. The germline CDR1 and CDR2 sequences are SGHRS and YFSETQ. CDR3 region: CASSLGQGAILNTGELFF. The CDR3 region has the DNA TGCGCCAGCAGCTTGGGACAGGGGGCCATACTGAACACCGGGGAGCTGTTTTTT.

This clonotype was detected ten times or more. This chain links TRBV18 with TRBJ1-1; 7 nucleotides line up with TRBD1. Per germline, CDR1 KGHSH and CDR2 LQKENI. This CDR3 is built from 16 residues. After removal of 6 bases from V and 5 bases from J, the junction contained 15 bases not matched to a gene. CDR3 nucleotide sequence: TGTGCCAGCTCGACTACGCGTCAGGGGGGGACGACTGAAGCTTTCTTT. Encoded protein: CASSTTRQGGTTEAFF.

This clonotype has ten or more counts. The chain links TRBV7-9 to TRBJ1-5, with 8 bases matching TRBD1. The V gene's germline CDR1 is SEHNR and CDR2 FQNEAQ (reference sequence). This CDR3 region has 12 residues. V lost 4 bases to trimming and J lost 10 bases; unmatched junction nucleotides: 3. The CDR3 sequence is CASSSGTGPQHF. CDR3 in DNA: TGTGCCAGCAGCTCCGGGACAGGCCCCCAGCATTTT.

This clonotype was observed at least ten times. The chain combines TRBV12-3 or TRBV12-4 with TRBJ1-1; 9 bases fit TRBD1. Losses at the gene ends were 6 bases for V and 5 bases for J; bases not matched to a gene: 7. The CDR3 is made up of 14 amino acids. CDR3 coding DNA: TGTGCCAGCAGCTACAGGGGGCTGGGGACTGAAGCTTTCTTT. The encoded protein is CASSYRGLGTEAFF.

This clonotype has just a few counts. The CDR3 region is CASSEETGGDEQYF. DNA for the CDR3: TGTGCCAGCAGTGAGGAGACAGGGGGCGACGAGCAGTACTTC. This sequence joins TRBV6-1 and TRBJ2-7; TRBD1 agrees at 10 bases. After removal of 3 bases from V and 5 bases from J, the junction contained 4 bases not matched to a gene. Germline lookup yields CDR1 MNHNS and CDR2 SASEGT. The CDR3 runs to 14 residues.

This clonotype turned up a few times. A much larger clone lies one base from this, so it may be a read error. V is TRBV29-1 and J is TRBJ1-2; no reliable D call. The germline V gene encodes CDR1 SQVTM and CDR2 ANQGSEA. With 7 bases removed from V and 6 bases from J, the gap between germline ends came to 12 bases. There are 11 residues in the CDR3. The CDR3 DNA follows: TGCAGCGCCGAGGGATGGAATGGCTACACCTTC. This gives the protein CSAEGWNGYTF.

The rearrangement uses TRBV12-3 or TRBV12-4 and TRBJ2-5; TRBD1 or TRBD2 may be the D gene (5 bases each). This CDR3 spans 13 amino acids. Trimming took off 5 bases at V and 6 bases at J, with 13 bases between the two ends. The CDR3 DNA follows: TGTGCCAGCAGTCGGGCCTGGGGGAAGACCCAGTACTTC. Amino acids: CASSRAWGKTQYF.

There are many counts of this clonotype. The gene calls are TRBV4-2 and TRBJ1-5, with unresolved D. V was clipped by 0 bases and J by 0 bases, with 12 bases between them. Germline V gene data show CDR1 as LGHNA and CDR2 as YNFKEQ. There are 17 residues in the CDR3. The CDR3: CASSQDLRQISNQPQHF. CDR3 DNA: TGTGCCAGCAGCCAAGATCTGCGGCAGATTAGCAATCAGCCCCAGCATTTT.

This clonotype has a count of ten or more. The V call is TRBV7-2, the J call TRBJ1-2, with a possible D match to TRBD1 (6 bases). The CDR3 runs 12 residues. The germline V gene has CDR1 SGHTA and CDR2 FQGNSA. The V end lost 8 bases, the J end lost 7 bases, and 14 bases lay between the germline ends. The CDR3: CASSTQGPGYTF. The DNA of the CDR3 is TGTGCCAGCTCCACTCAGGGGCCTGGCTACACCTTC.

The sample holds a few counts of this clonotype. This chain joins TRBV5-6 and TRBJ2-3, with 10 bases matching TRBD2. The CDR3 totals 19 residues. The trim removed 4 bases at V and 2 bases at J, leaving 16 bases unmatched. Per germline, CDR1 SGHDT and CDR2 YYEEEE. The CDR3 loop is CASSGPERGGYRVTDTQYF. CDR3 in DNA: TGTGCCAGCAGCGGTCCTGAGCGGGGGGGTTATCGGGTCACAGATACGCAGTATTTT.

This chain links TRBV6-1 with TRBJ1-1, with D perhaps matching TRBD1 (6 bases). Trimming left V 6 bases short and J 6 bases short, with 14 bases between. The CDR3 spans 13 residues. Germline CDR1 and CDR2: MNHNS and SASEGT. Here the CDR3 reads CASRLQGLAEAFF. DNA for the CDR3: TGTGCCAGCAGACTACAGGGACTGGCTGAAGCTTTCTTT.

This clonotype was observed many times. The J gene is TRBJ1-1, the V gene TRBV20-1; no reliable D call. V lost 7 bases and J 0 bases, leaving 18 bases between the germline ends. There are 15 residues in the CDR3. Germline V gives CDR1 DFQATT, CDR2 SNEGSKA (reference sequence). The CDR3 bases are TGCAGTGTCACTTTCTTAGCTTTGGTGAACACTGAAGCTTTCTTT. This sequence encodes CSVTFLALVNTEAFF.

Ten or more counts support this clonotype. The chain joins TRBV11-2 to TRBJ2-5, with 7 bases that match TRBD1. From germline, CDR1 is SGHAT and CDR2 FQNNGV. CDR3 length: 13 residues. V trimming: 4 bases; J trimming: 5 bases; junction bases outside the gene matches: 4. The CDR3 region is CASSYRGMETQYF. The CDR3 DNA reads as TGTGCCAGCAGCTACAGGGGTATGGAGACCCAGTACTTC.

V and J are TRBV12-3 or TRBV12-4 and TRBJ2-2; 12 bases are a match to TRBD2. J gave up 4 bases and V 4 bases, and 4 bases lay outside the gene matches. The CDR3 is 16 residues long. The CDR3 nucleotides read TGTGCCAGCAGTTCCGGACTAGCGGGAACCACCGGGGAGCTGTTTTTT. This translates into CASSSGLAGTTGELFF.